Presented here are 25 T cell receptor beta chains from one specimen sequenced in a study of T cell clonality in common variable immunodeficiency. The assay was immunoSEQ multiplex PCR, and TCRdb's table has in-frame clones only and misses some. The table records over 45,000 clones without singletons, the ten largest covering 1.8%. What was sequenced was peripheral blood mononuclear cells. The source of these receptors is a person between 18 and 75 years old in good health.

This clone was observed many times. With the read ending 3 residues before the CDR3 end, the germline J gene is used to fill in that end. V gene TRBV20-1 combines with J gene TRBJ1-2, with a possible D match to TRBD1 (6 bases). The V gene lost 5 bases and the J gene lost 4 bases, with 14 bases spanning the gap. Germline V gene sequence: CDR1 DFQATT, CDR2 SNEGSKA (reference sequence). The CDR3 length is 13 residues. The covered CDR3 bases are TGCAGTGCTGGTCCGGGGGGGGCCTATGGC. Translated, it gives CSAGPGGAYG. From start to end, the CDR3 is CSAGPGGAYGYTF.

This clone was observed many times. Coverage ceases 3 residues before the CDR3 finishes, and the germline J gene fills in the end. This chain joins TRBV19 and TRBJ2-5; D ambiguous. CDR1 and CDR2 (germline): LNHDA, SQIVND (reference sequence). With 0 bases removed from V and 7 bases from J, the gap between germline ends came to 12 bases. The CDR3 is made up of 14 amino acids. The CDR3 spells CASSIESPLGTQYF. The covered CDR3 bases are TGTGCCAGTAGTATAGAGTCCCCCCTCGGGACC.

This clone was detected many times. With the read ending 3 residues before the CDR3 end, the germline J gene is used to fill in that end. The rearrangement links TRBV10-1 to TRBJ1-4; TRBD1 aligns across 8 bases. The CDR3 is 16 amino acids. The germline V gene encodes CDR1 WNHNN and CDR2 SYGVQD (reference sequence). The V gene end was trimmed by 2 bases and the J gene end by 4 bases; junction bases not matched to a gene: 6. CDR3 region: CASSEQGAIGNEKLFF. Incomplete CDR3 DNA: TGCGCCAGCAGTGAGCAGGGGGCAATAGGTAATGAAAAA.

A note on this clone: The CDR3 extends 3 residues past the end of the read, so its final part is completed from the germline J gene. The chain combines TRBV5-6 with TRBJ2-1; tentative D call: TRBD1 (6 bases). V was trimmed by 4 bases and J by 4 bases, leaving 12 bases between them. The CDR3 loop spans 14 amino acids. Germline V CDR1 and CDR2: SGHDT, YYEEEE. The sequenced part of the CDR3 DNA is TGTGCCAGCAGCCCGCTGGGGGCTTACAATGAG. Translation: CASSPLGAYNE. The full CDR3 is CASSPLGAYNEQFF.

This clone was recorded at least ten times. The read ends 3 residues early relative to the CDR3; the germline J gene fills the gap. The rearrangement uses TRBV6-2 or TRBV6-3 and TRBJ2-1, with 12 nucleotides matching TRBD2. This CDR3 is built from 15 residues. CDR1 and CDR2 from the germline V gene are MNHEY and SVGEGT. Trimming removed 5 bases from V and 4 bases from J; junction bases left unmatched: 3. This chain's CDR3 is CASSTSGGLYNEQFF. Partial CDR3 DNA: TGTGCCAGCAGTACTAGCGGGGGGCTGTACAATGAG.

This clone was detected ten times or more. The read finishes 3 residues shy of the CDR3 end, and the germline J gene is used to complete it. The chain couples TRBV19 to TRBJ2-3; the D gene is possibly TRBD2 (7 bases). The CDR3 runs to 15 residues. CDR1 and CDR2 (germline): LNHDA, SQIVND (reference sequence). The covered CDR3 bases are TGTGCCAGTAGTATAGCGGGGGGCGTACGGTTGGCG. Translation gives CASSIAGGVRLA. The entire CDR3 sequence reads CASSIAGGVRLAQYF. Drawing the rest from reference TRBV19 and TRBJ2-3, the complete variable domain is DGGITQSPKYLFRKEGQNVTLSCEQNLNHDAMYWYRQDPGQGLRLIYYSQIVNDFQKGDIAEGYSVSREKKESFPLTVTSAQKNPTAFYLCASSIAGGVRLAQYFGPGTRLTVL.

This clone showed up many times. The CDR3 end lies 3 residues beyond the end of the read and is filled in from the germline J gene. V is TRBV19 and J is TRBJ2-5; TRBD1 might be the D (6 bases). CDR1 is LNHDA and CDR2 is SQIVND in the germline V gene (reference sequence). The ends were cut back, 0 bases at V and 5 bases at J, with 16 bases in the middle. This CDR3 has 16 residues. The CDR3 DNA, read in part, is TGTGCCAGTAGTATAGAGCAGGGGCCCCTCGGGGAGACC. Translated: CASSIEQGPLGET. The CDR3 in its entirety is CASSIEQGPLGETQYF.

Ten or more counts support this clone. This CDR3 is CASSLATTGGYEQYF. The CDR3 DNA, read in part, is TGTGCCAGCAGCTTAGCGACTACAGGGGGGTACGAG. The chain is built from TRBV7-9 and TRBJ2-7, with 8 bases aligning to TRBD1. The read terminates 3 residues ahead of where the CDR3 ends, so the germline J gene completes it. The CDR3 has 15 residues. Trimming at V came to 0 bases and at J to 4 bases, leaving 5 bases not matched to a gene. Germline V gives CDR1 SEHNR, CDR2 FQNEAQ (reference sequence).

This clone was seen ten or more times. From the germline J gene comes the end of the CDR3, since the read stops 3 residues before it. The chain joins TRBV7-2 to TRBJ2-4, with D uncertain. V lost 1 base and J 8 bases, leaving 12 bases between the germline ends. This CDR3 is built from 14 residues. Germline CDR1 SGHTA, CDR2 FQGNSA. The CDR3 region is CASSLGSKQDIQYF. The CDR3 bases that were read are TGTGCCAGCAGCTTAGGCTCCAAGCAGGACATT. The complete variable domain, with remaining parts taken from reference TRBV7-2 and TRBJ2-4, reads GAGVSQSPSNKVTEKGKDVELRCDPISGHTALYWYRQSLGQGLEFLIYFQGNSAPDKSGLPSDRFSAERTGGSVSTLTIQRTQQEDSAVYLCASSLGSKQDIQYFGAGTRLSVL.

This clone was counted at least ten times. The missing CDR3 end, 3 residues past where the read stops, is filled in from the germline J gene. The chain has TRBV5-6 and TRBJ2-3, with D maybe TRBD2 (5 bases). This CDR3 has 15 residues. Trimming cost V 4 bases and J 1 base, with 13 bases left between them. Germline CDR1 reads SGHDT; CDR2 reads YYEEEE. CDR3: CASSEGILGTDTQYF. The DNA read from the CDR3 is TGTGCCAGCAGCGAGGGTATTCTTGGCACAGATACG.

A word on this clone: Coverage ceases 3 residues before the CDR3 finishes, and the germline J gene fills in the end. The chain links TRBV6-2 or TRBV6-3 to TRBJ1-2; the D is unclear. From germline, CDR1 is MNHEY and CDR2 SVGEGT. CDR3 length: 11 amino acids. The CDR3 DNA, read in part, is TGTGCCAGCAGTACCGGTTACGAC. Encoded protein: CASSTGYD. The entire CDR3 is CASSTGYDYTF.

This clone was picked up many times. From the germline J gene comes the end of the CDR3, since the read stops 3 residues before it. The V and J genes are TRBV29-1 and TRBJ1-1; the match to TRBD1 covers 7 bases. Germline V gives CDR1 SQVTM, CDR2 ANQGSEA. This CDR3 comprises 17 residues. The ends lost 0 bases at V and 1 base at J; junction bases unmatched: 11. The covered CDR3 bases are TGCAGCGTTGAAGAAACAACAGGGGTCAGAAGGAACACTGAA. Amino acid sequence: CSVEETTGVRRNTE. The whole CDR3 region reads CSVEETTGVRRNTEAFF.

The table lists this clone with many counts. With the read ending 3 residues before the CDR3 end, the germline J gene is used to fill in that end. The chain links TRBV18 to TRBJ1-2, with D perhaps TRBD1 (6 bases). V lost 5 bases and J lost 2, with 9 bases in between. CDR3 size: 13 residues. Per the germline V gene, CDR1 is KGHSH and CDR2 is LQKENI. The CDR3 loop reads CASSSGQNYGYTF. The covered CDR3 bases are TGTGCCAGCTCATCAGGACAGAACTATGGC. The full variable domain, its missing parts supplied by reference TRBV18 and TRBJ1-2, is NAGVMQNPRHLVRRRGQEARLRCSPMKGHSHVYWYRQLPEEGLKFMVYLQKENIIDESGMPKERFSAEFPKEGPSILRIQQVVRGDSAAYFCASSSGQNYGYTFGSGTRLTVV.

Ten or more counts support this clone. Its ends do not fully match the called genes, so a read error is possible. The DNA ends 3 residues before the CDR3 does, and the rest of the CDR3 is filled in from the germline J gene. The V gene is TRBV7-7, the J gene TRBJ2-3; TRBD2 is a possible D gene (5 bases). Per the germline V gene, CDR1 is SSHAT and CDR2 is FNYEAQ (reference sequence). This CDR3 is 16 amino acids long. CDR3 bases read: TGTGCTAGCAGCTTAGCGCTCGGCGGACTGAAAGAGACG. Amino acids: CASSLALGGLKET. The complete CDR3 sequence is CASSLALGGLKETQYF.

This clone was found many times. Read coverage stops 3 residues before the CDR3 terminus; the germline J gene supplies the remainder. The chain is built from TRBV10-3 and TRBJ2-7, with no clear D. This CDR3 spans 13 amino acids. Deletions cut 1 base from V and 2 bases from J, with 6 bases between. Germline V lookup: CDR1 ENHRY, CDR2 SYGVKD. Incomplete CDR3 DNA: TGTGCCATCAGTGAGTTTCCGGCCTACGAG. It translates to CAISEFPAYE. The full CDR3 protein is CAISEFPAYEQYF.

This clone appeared many times. The read comes to an end 3 residues before the CDR3 does, leaving the germline J gene to fill in the end. The chain couples TRBV13 to TRBJ2-6; unclear D gene. Germline V CDR1 and CDR2: PRHDT, FYEKMQ (reference sequence). With 5 bases removed from V and 2 bases from J, the gap between germline ends came to 10 bases. This CDR3 is built from 15 residues. The CDR3 loop reads CASSPFGPGANVLTF. CDR3 DNA, as far as it was read: TGTGCCAGCAGCCCGTTTGGGCCTGGGGCCAACGTC.

This clone has at least ten counts. The read is 3 residues too short to cover the CDR3 end, so that end is filled in from the germline J gene. This chain links TRBV7-2 with TRBJ1-6; D uncertain. V gave up 5 bases and J gave up 6 bases, with 14 bases separating them. Germline V CDR1 and CDR2: SGHTA, FQGNSA. CDR3 size: 15 residues. The covered CDR3 bases are TGTGCCAGCAGCACTCAACTAAGCGGTAATTCACCC. Its protein is CASSTQLSGNSP. The CDR3 in its entirety is CASSTQLSGNSPLHF. Supplemented by reference TRBV7-2 and TRBJ1-6, the full variable domain reads GAGVSQSPSNKVTEKGKDVELRCDPISGHTALYWYRQSLGQGLEFLIYFQGNSAPDKSGLPSDRFSAERTGGSVSTLTIQRTQQEDSAVYLCASSTQLSGNSPLHFGNGTRLTVT.

This clone was counted ten times or more. Read data end 3 residues before the CDR3 end; the end is taken from the germline J gene. The chain carries TRBV30 and TRBJ1-5; 8 bases agree with TRBD1. CDR1 is GTSNPN, CDR2 SVGIG, per germline (reference sequence). V was pared by 2 bases and J by 5 bases, with 20 bases of the junction left unmatched. The CDR3 is 19 amino acids. CDR3 region: CAWSRRTGYEFSVHQPQHF. Partial CDR3 DNA: TGTGCCTGGAGTCGAAGGACAGGGTATGAGTTCAGTGTCCATCAGCCC.

Concerning this clone itself: A much larger clone lies a single base off, so this may be a read error. CDR3 sequence reads: CAWSVQGNSPLFF. The DNA read from the CDR3 is TGTGCCTGGAGTGTACAGGGAAATTCACCA. This chain links TRBV30 with TRBJ1-4, with D perhaps TRBD1 (6 bases). The read terminates 3 residues before the CDR3 end, so the remaining end is supplied by the germline J gene. The CDR3 has 13 residues. The germline V gene encodes CDR1 GTSNPN and CDR2 SVGIG (reference sequence).

This clone appeared many times. The read gets to within 3 residues of the CDR3 end, and the germline J gene fills in the rest. The gene calls are TRBV5-5 and TRBJ1-3, with D possibly TRBD1 on 6 matching bases. This CDR3 has 15 residues. V gave up 3 bases and J gave up 4 bases, with 14 bases separating them. Germline values: CDR1 SGHKS, CDR2 YYEKEE (reference sequence). This CDR3 is CASSSNQGWGNTIYF. The part of the CDR3 DNA that was read is TGTGCCAGCAGCTCCAACCAGGGGTGGGGAAACACC.

This clone was observed at least ten times. The read finishes 3 residues shy of the CDR3 end, and the germline J gene is used to complete it. V usage is TRBV20-1 and J usage is TRBJ2-5; 8 bases are a match to TRBD2. Germline trimming cut 3 bases from V and 1 base from J; bases unmatched to any gene: 7. The CDR3 extends over 15 amino acids. In germline, CDR1 is DFQATT, CDR2 SNEGSKA (reference sequence). Incomplete CDR3 DNA: TGCAGTGCTAGTTCGGGCGGGGGGTCCCAAGAGACC. Its protein is CSASSGGGSQET. The whole CDR3 sequence reads CSASSGGGSQETQYF.

There are many counts of this clone. The read terminates 3 residues before the CDR3 end, so the remaining end is supplied by the germline J gene. The chain joins TRBV20-1 to TRBJ1-4; 7 nucleotides line up with TRBD1. CDR3 size: 13 residues. Trimming took 5 bases from V and 5 from J; bases not matched to a gene: 5. The V gene's germline CDR1 is DFQATT and CDR2 SNEGSKA (reference sequence). The CDR3 protein is CSAPRGLNEKLFF. CDR3 DNA (partial): TGCAGTGCTCCGAGGGGGCTGAATGAAAAA.

This clone was seen many times. One end of the junction fails to match germline, which may point to a read error. The read ends 3 residues shy of where the CDR3 ends; the end is completed using the germline J gene. The chain uses TRBV4-2 and TRBJ2-3, with TRBD2 matching 7 bases. The CDR3 totals 14 residues. Germline CDR1 and CDR2: LGHNA and YNFKEQ. The CDR3 here is CASSPLAVTDTQYF. The covered CDR3 bases are TGCGCCAGCAGCCCCCTAGCGGTCACAGATACG.

This clone was observed many times. Sequencing ends 3 residues short of the CDR3 end; the germline J gene provides the rest. The chain combines TRBV20-1 with TRBJ1-1; no definite D call. The CDR3 length is 14 residues. In germline, CDR1 is DFQATT, CDR2 SNEGSKA (reference sequence). V was cut by 2 bases and J by 3 bases, with 13 bases left in between. The sequenced CDR3 bases are TGCAGTGCTAGACCTCCAGGAATTTACACTGAA. Amino acid sequence: CSARPPGIYTE. The entire CDR3 sequence reads CSARPPGIYTEAFF.

This clone was detected a few times. One end of the junction is discordant with germline, which a read error may explain. The CDR3 end falls 3 residues outside the read, so it is completed with the germline J gene. Within the sample, other DNA sequences also encode this same CDR3. The V call is TRBV7-6, the J call TRBJ1-6, with 8 bases identical to TRBD1. Germline V gene data show CDR1 as SGHVS and CDR2 as FNYEAQ. CDR3 length: 15 amino acids. The part of the CDR3 DNA that was read is TGTGCCAGCAGTCAAAGGACAGGGCATAATTCGCCC. As protein: CASSQRTGHNSP. The CDR3 reads in full as CASSQRTGHNSPLHF.